This TCR beta chain was sequenced in a study of graft-versus-host responses after intestinal transplantation. Study outcomes and limitations: GvH clones detected in recipient marrow included some appearing first in ileum or blood. Individuals who had graft-donor T cell macrochimerism had allografts that showed high graft-versus-host to host-versus-graft clonal ratios.

As regards this clone: Its target is not known.

TCRdb's copy holds only in-frame clones and misses some; the assay was immunoSEQ multiplex PCR. The sample includes some 130,000 clones, 85% to 95% of them seen just once. This CDR3 is built from 14 residues. V was shortened by 1 base and J by 2 bases, with 9 bases between the two germline ends. Germline V lookup: CDR1 SEHNR, CDR2 FQNEAQ (reference sequence). The TCR originated in a human donor who received an intestinal transplant. This specimen was unstimulated CD8+ T cells sorted from spleen or lymph node cells, taken before intestinal transplant. This rearrangement joins TRBV7-9 to TRBJ2-7, with D tentatively TRBD1 (5 bases). CDR3 DNA sequence: TGTGCCAGCAGCTTAGTAGGGGTGGCCTACGAGCAGTACTTC. This translates into CASSLVGVAYEQYF.